The subject of this entry is one T cell receptor beta chain. Using immunoSEQ multiplex PCR, the repertoire was profiled, and TCRdb retains in-frame clones only, with some absent. The sample yields 150,000 to 200,000 clones, around 87% seen once. These data come from a study of T cell responses to AZD1222 COVID-19 vaccine. Germline loops: CDR1 MNHEY, CDR2 SMNVEV (reference sequence). CDR3 length: 12 residues. The V end lost 2 bases, the J end lost 6 bases, and 5 bases lay between the germline ends. Sequences were derived from peripheral blood, sampled on day 0 of MenACWY control vaccination. This receptor was obtained from an adult in good health. V is TRBV27 and J is TRBJ1-5, with TRBD1 as a possible D gene (5 bases). CDR3 sequence (DNA): TGTGCCAGCAGTTTAAGGGGTCAGCCCCAGCATTTT. The encoded protein is CASSLRGQPQHF.